Below, one T cell receptor (beta chain) is given with its context. What it binds is not known. A read error may account for a junction end that differs from germline. Naive CD4+ cells had CD25+ Tregs removed. Findings and caveats of the study: Tumor memory CD4+ T cell TCR gene usage clustered with blood and lymph node memory CD4+ cells and lymph node naive CD4+ cells. Tumor Treg TCRs overlapped most with tumor naive CD4+ cells.

The CDR3 is 15 residues long. Germline V lookup: CDR1 MNHEY, CDR2 SVGAGI. Semi-nested PCR with Nested Universal Primer A followed constant-region reverse priming of full-length variable regions. TCRdb processed the 5' RACE reads anew with MiXCR; each CDR3 protein has one entry. The sample contains about 54,000 distinct CDR3 sequences, about a sixth of which appear only once. The origin of this receptor is a female donor with breast cancer. The V call is TRBV6-5, the J call TRBJ1-6, with D uncertain. The sequenced sample consisted of naive CD4+ T cells sorted from blood. Subset here: naive CD4+ T cells, CD4+CD45RA+CD25-. CDR3 nucleotides: TGTGCCCGCAGTCCCATCGACATCCATAATTCACCCCTCCGCTTT. Translation gives CARSPIDIHNSPLRF.